This T cell receptor (beta chain) was recovered during a study of cytotoxic CD8 clonotypes in ibrutinib-treated CLL. Study as a whole: IGHV unmutated 17 to 18; relapsed/refractory 11; treatment-naive more than 14. Response material was collected after a median around 12 months of treatment, range 6 to 36.

Data came from immunoSEQ multiplex PCR; TCRdb stores just in-frame clones and leaves some out. The data hold 150,000 to 200,000 clones, with roughly 80% observed a single time. CDR1 SGHRS and CDR2 YFSETQ come from the germline V gene. Trimming stripped 1 base from V and 1 base from J, with 8 bases between. The CDR3 totals 14 residues. The chain is built from TRBV5-1 and TRBJ1-1; D is undetermined. The sample in question was PBMCs, obtained after 12 months of ibrutinib treatment. The receptor's source is a human donor with chronic lymphocytic leukemia. The CDR3 protein is CASSLLRENTEAFF. The DNA for the CDR3 is TGCGCCAGCAGCTTGCTGAGAGAGAACACTGAAGCTTTCTTT.